This T cell receptor beta chain appears in the sequencing data of a study of T cells in Graves' hyperthyroidism and ophthalmopathy. Germline values: CDR1 SGDLS, CDR2 YYNGEE. This CDR3 is built from 18 residues. The V end was cut by 2 bases, the J end by 2 bases, with 22 bases between. This clonotype was seen more than once but under ten times. Template material for amplifying TCR beta CDR3 regions consisted of RNA transcripts. TCR CDR3 underwent first-round RT-PCR with the HTBI primer set. TCRdb recomputed calls from the multiplex PCR reads with MiXCR, one row per CDR3 protein. This table holds 500,000 to 650,000 distinct CDR3 sequences, roughly 14% found once.

This clonotype was obtained from a woman aged 45 to 65 with Graves' ophthalmopathy. The genes are TRBV9 and TRBJ1-1, with D hard to call. The sample was blood. CDR3 protein: CASSVDSSLIETNTEAFF. In DNA, the CDR3 is TGTGCCAGCAGCGTCGATAGCAGCCTAATTGAAACTAACACTGAAGCTTTCTTT.